These 30 T cell receptor beta chains were all obtained from the same sample, sequenced in a study of blood T cell repertoires in COVID-19. Profiling relied on immunoSEQ multiplex PCR, and the TCRdb table lists in-frame clones only, not all of them. The sample records 130,000 to 150,000 clones, roughly three quarters being singletons. The sequenced sample was peripheral blood. The receptors were gathered from a man aged 55 to 70 with acute or convalescent COVID-19.

This sequence joins TRBV27 and TRBJ1-2; tentative D call: TRBD1 (5 bases). The CDR3 sequence is 15 residues long. V lost 2 bases and J 4 bases, leaving 14 bases between the germline ends. Germline V gene lookup returns CDR1 MNHEY and CDR2 SMNVEV (reference sequence). CDR3 nucleotide sequence: TGTGCCAGCAGTTTAAAGCAGGGAAGAAGCTATGGCTACACCTTC. Its translation is CASSLKQGRSYGYTF.

The CDR3 spells CASSPDRAGTYEQYF. The DNA of the CDR3 is TGTGCCAGCAGTCCTGACAGGGCAGGTACCTACGAGCAGTACTTC. This chain joins TRBV27 and TRBJ2-7, with TRBD1 matching over 7 bases. Germline CDR1 and CDR2: MNHEY and SMNVEV (reference sequence). J was trimmed by 2 bases and V by 5 bases; bases with no gene match: 9. The CDR3 spans 15 residues.

CDR3 loop: CASSLRTGGDTGELFF. CDR3 bases: TGTGCCAGCAGCTTACGGACAGGGGGCGACACCGGGGAGCTGTTTTTT. The rearrangement joins TRBV7-8 to TRBJ2-2, with TRBD1 identical over 11 bases. This CDR3 is 16 amino acids long. V shed 2 bases, J shed 3 bases, and the junction held 2 bases outside the gene matches. Germline V gives CDR1 SGHVS, CDR2 FQNEAQ.

This sequence joins TRBV5-4 and TRBJ2-5; 9 bases map to TRBD1. Unmatched junction bases numbered 7, after V lost 4 bases and J lost 3 bases. Germline V gene data show CDR1 as SGHNT and CDR2 as YYREEE (reference sequence). The CDR3 is made up of 15 amino acids. In DNA form, the CDR3 reads TGTGCCAGCAGCCTGAGGACAGGGGATGAAGAGACCCAGTACTTC. Amino acids: CASSLRTGDEETQYF.

The gene calls are TRBV6-1 and TRBJ2-4; TRBD1 agrees at 8 bases. The germline gives CDR1 MNHNS, CDR2 SASEGT. V was pared by 6 bases and J by 6 bases, with 16 bases of the junction left unmatched. This CDR3 contains 17 residues. The CDR3 region has the DNA TGTGCCAGCAGCGAACAGGGGGTTCCCTCGTTAGGAAACATTCAGTACTTC. Its protein is CASSEQGVPSLGNIQYF.

The rearrangement joins TRBV5-1 to TRBJ2-7; 10 bases fit TRBD2. V lost 0 bases to trimming and J lost 5 bases; unmatched junction nucleotides: 11. The length of the CDR3 is 17 residues. The germline CDR1 and CDR2 sequences are SGHRS and YFSETQ. The CDR3 DNA sequence: TGCGCCAGCAGCTTGGGCCCCAGTCCTAGCGGGAGCCACGAGCAGTACTTC. This codes for CASSLGPSPSGSHEQYF.

The rearrangement links TRBV14 to TRBJ1-6; 7 bases are a match to TRBD1. The length of the CDR3 is 14 residues. CDR1 is SGHDN, CDR2 FVKESK, per germline. With V trimmed by 4 bases and J by 10 bases, 7 bases remained unmatched. In nucleotides, the CDR3 is TGTGCCAGCAGCCTGACAGGGAGATACTCACCCCTCCACTTT. Residues: CASSLTGRYSPLHF.

The chain recombines TRBV6-5 with TRBJ1-1; the match to TRBD1 covers 7 bases. V lost 3 bases to trimming and J lost 4 bases; unmatched junction nucleotides: 5. The germline V gene has CDR1 MNHEY and CDR2 SVGAGI. The CDR3 runs 14 residues. CDR3 region: CASSYDRAGTEAFF. For the CDR3, the DNA is TGTGCCAGCAGTTATGACAGGGCCGGCACTGAAGCTTTCTTT.

This rearrangement joins TRBV4-1 to TRBJ2-1; 8 positions match TRBD2. V gave up 1 base and J gave up 7 bases; unmatched junction bases: 12. This CDR3 has 17 amino acids. From germline, CDR1 is MGHRA and CDR2 YSYEKL. The CDR3 nucleotides are TGCGCCAGCAGCCAAGCGGAAGCGGGAGTATCGAGGAATGAGCAGTTCTTC. As protein: CASSQAEAGVSRNEQFF.

The chain joins TRBV6-6 to TRBJ2-7, with no clear D. The CDR3 has 13 amino acids. The germline CDR1 and CDR2 sequences are MNHNY and SVGAGI (reference sequence). The V end was cut by 6 bases, the J end by 0 bases, with 9 bases between. CDR3 sequence (DNA): TGTGCCAGCAGGCCCTCGGGCTCCTACGAGCAGTACTTC. Its protein is CASRPSGSYEQYF.

This rearrangement joins TRBV6-7 to TRBJ2-1; 8 nucleotides match TRBD2. TRBV6-7 is recorded as an ORF, its role being uncertain. V shed 2 bases, J shed 3 bases, and the junction held 3 bases outside the gene matches. The CDR3 covers 15 residues. The CDR3 region is CASSYGGRSYNEQFF. The DNA for the CDR3 is TGTGCCAGCAGTTACGGCGGGAGGAGCTACAATGAGCAGTTCTTC.

This chain joins TRBV30 and TRBJ1-3, with D unclear. Trimming took 0 bases from V and 8 from J, leaving 8 bases between them. The CDR3 extends over 12 amino acids. Germline assignment: CDR1 GTSNPN and CDR2 SVGIG (reference sequence). The CDR3 DNA is TGTGCCTGGAGTGTACGAGGTGACACCATATATTTT. Translated: CAWSVRGDTIYF.

V is TRBV28 and J is TRBJ2-3, with TRBD1 as a possible D gene (6 bases). This CDR3 comprises 11 residues. In germline, CDR1 is MDHEN, CDR2 SYDVKM. Trimming stripped 9 bases from V and 6 bases from J, with 10 bases between. The CDR3 bases are TGTGCCAGTGGGGGCTGGGATACGCAGTATTTT. It specifies CASGGWDTQYF.

CDR3 residues: CASSIRHPSNQPQHF. The CDR3, as DNA: TGTGCCAGTAGTATACGTCATCCCAGTAATCAGCCCCAGCATTTT. V is TRBV19 and J is TRBJ1-5; D gene ambiguous. V was cut by 2 bases and J by 4 bases, with 12 bases left in between. The CDR3 has 15 residues. The germline V gene encodes CDR1 LNHDA and CDR2 SQIVND (reference sequence).

The chain carries TRBV5-1 and TRBJ2-5, with D maybe TRBD1 (6 bases). Trimming shortened V by 6 bases and J by 0 bases, and 15 bases separated the two germline ends. Germline loops: CDR1 SGHRS, CDR2 YFSETQ. The length of the CDR3 is 15 residues. The CDR3 loop is CASTLQGHHQETQYF. CDR3 in DNA: TGCGCCAGCACCCTACAGGGACACCACCAAGAGACCCAGTACTTC.

V is TRBV29-1 and J is TRBJ2-2, with D perhaps matching TRBD1 (6 bases). CDR1 and CDR2 (germline): SQVTM, ANQGSEA. This CDR3 has 12 residues. The V gene lost 7 bases and the J gene lost 8 bases, with 14 bases spanning the gap. The CDR3 protein is CSASGESGELFF. The CDR3 bases are TGCAGCGCGTCAGGGGAATCTGGGGAGCTGTTTTTT.

The chain carries TRBV2 and TRBJ1-2, with D possibly matching TRBD1 (6 bases). The germline gives CDR1 SNHLY, CDR2 FYNNEI. Between the trimmed V and J ends, which lost 5 bases and 6 bases, there was a span of 13 bases. The CDR3 contains 13 residues. CDR3 residues: CASSFTGLDGYTF. As DNA, the CDR3 is TGTGCCAGCAGTTTTACAGGGTTAGATGGCTACACCTTC.

This chain joins TRBV5-8 and TRBJ2-4; possibly TRBD1 for D (5 bases). Trimming shortened V by 3 bases and J by 0 bases, and 16 bases separated the two germline ends. CDR1 and CDR2 from the germline V gene are SGHTS and YDEGEE. This CDR3 has 17 residues. The CDR3 sequence: CASSSYQGPAAKNIQYF. CDR3 nucleotides: TGTGCCAGCAGCTCGTATCAGGGCCCCGCAGCCAAAAACATTCAGTACTTC.

The V gene is TRBV29-1, the J gene TRBJ2-7, with D perhaps TRBD1 (6 bases). V was shortened by 7 bases and J by 0 bases, with 10 bases between the two germline ends. Germline CDR1 and CDR2: SQVTM and ANQGSEA. The CDR3 totals 12 residues. The CDR3 bases are TGCAGCGCCGGACAGTTCTCCTACGAGCAGTACTTC. It codes for CSAGQFSYEQYF.

This clone was recorded once. V gene TRBV12-5 combines with J gene TRBJ2-3; perhaps TRBD2 as D (5 bases). Germline CDR1 reads LGHNT; CDR2 reads FRNRAP. This CDR3 is 18 amino acids long. V dropped 6 bases and J dropped 0 bases, with 22 bases sitting between them. In DNA, the CDR3 is TGTGCTAGTGGCTCCCCCCCGAGGGCATACTCTAGCACAGATACGCAGTATTTT. This translates into CASGSPPRAYSSTDTQYF.

The gene calls are TRBV10-3 and TRBJ2-2, with TRBD2 identical over 7 bases. The germline V gene has CDR1 ENHRY and CDR2 SYGVKD. The CDR3 runs 14 residues. J was trimmed by 4 bases and V by 4 bases; bases with no gene match: 3. This CDR3 reads CAISGRERTGELFF. The CDR3 DNA is TGTGCCATCAGTGGGCGGGAGCGCACCGGGGAGCTGTTTTTT.

This clone was counted once. The CDR3 DNA sequence: TGTGCCAGCAGCGGCGGGAGTACGTATTCAGATACGCAGTATTTT. Protein sequence: CASSGGSTYSDTQYF. The chain recombines TRBV5-4 with TRBJ2-3; TRBD2 agrees at 7 bases. The CDR3 loop spans 15 amino acids. V was pared by 4 bases and J by 4 bases, with 9 bases of the junction left unmatched. The V gene's germline CDR1 is SGHNT and CDR2 YYREEE (reference sequence).

V and J are TRBV9 and TRBJ2-1; possible D gene TRBD1, 5 bases. Trimming left V 3 bases short and J 4 bases short, with 14 bases between. The CDR3 loop spans 15 amino acids. Germline CDR1 SGDLS, CDR2 YYNGEE. The CDR3 DNA reads as TGTGCCAGCAGCGGACCTCGAGCAGGGTACAATGAGCAGTTCTTC. It specifies CASSGPRAGYNEQFF.

The gene calls are TRBV9 and TRBJ2-1; 10 nucleotides line up with TRBD2. V lost 0 bases, J lost 3 bases, and 6 bases stayed unmatched. Germline V CDR1 and CDR2: SGDLS, YYNGEE. The CDR3 is 17 amino acids. CDR3 sequence (DNA): TGTGCCAGCAGCGTAGGACTAGCGGGCCAATTCTACAATGAGCAGTTCTTC. This encodes CASSVGLAGQFYNEQFF.

This clone was counted a single time. The chain couples TRBV2 to TRBJ2-5; D remains unclear. CDR1 is SNHLY and CDR2 is FYNNEI in the germline V gene. The CDR3 length is 11 residues. The V gene lost 1 base and the J gene lost 9 bases, with 6 bases spanning the gap. CDR3 residues: CASSEVEAQYF. In DNA form, the CDR3 reads TGTGCCAGCAGTGAAGTCGAGGCCCAGTACTTC.

Written as DNA, the CDR3 is TGCGCCAGCAGCTCCCGGACAGGGGCGACAGATACGCAGTATTTT. This encodes CASSSRTGATDTQYF. The J gene is TRBJ2-3, the V gene TRBV5-1; 9 positions agree with TRBD1. The CDR3 is 15 amino acids. The germline V gene has CDR1 SGHRS and CDR2 YFSETQ. J lost 3 bases, V lost 3 bases, and 5 bases had no gene match.

The chain is built from TRBV6-5 and TRBJ1-1; D is uncertain. The germline V gene encodes CDR1 MNHEY and CDR2 SVGAGI. The CDR3 is made up of 14 amino acids. V was pared by 2 bases and J by 5 bases, with 12 bases between. The CDR3 loop reads CASSYRGINTEAFF. In nucleotides, the CDR3 is TGTGCCAGCAGTTACCGGGGAATAAATACTGAAGCTTTCTTT.

The chain couples TRBV19 to TRBJ2-5; 7 nucleotides align to TRBD1. CDR3 length equals 14 residues. With 7 bases clipped from V and 1 base from J, the junction kept 6 bases outside the gene matches. Germline values: CDR1 LNHDA, CDR2 SQIVND (reference sequence). The DNA for the CDR3 is TGTGCCAGTACCCCCGGACAGGTCCAAGAGACCCAGTACTTC. This encodes CASTPGQVQETQYF.

This chain joins TRBV6-5 and TRBJ2-7; the match to TRBD1 covers 8 bases. Unmatched junction bases numbered 7, after V lost 6 bases and J lost 0 bases. CDR1 is MNHEY, CDR2 SVGAGI, per germline. The CDR3 loop spans 15 amino acids. This CDR3 reads CASSSGQGLSYEQYF. The CDR3 coding sequence is TGTGCCAGCAGCTCAGGACAGGGACTCTCCTACGAGCAGTACTTC.

The rearrangement joins TRBV18 to TRBJ2-3; TRBD2 matches 14 bases. The CDR3 is 16 residues long. The ends lost 3 bases at V and 9 bases at J; junction bases unmatched: 8. Germline V gene lookup returns CDR1 KGHSH and CDR2 LQKENI. CDR3 sequence reads: CASSPGGTSGSGTQYF. The DNA for the CDR3 is TGTGCCAGCTCACCCGGGGGGACTAGCGGGAGTGGCACGCAGTATTTT.